The next 7 T cell receptor beta chains were all read from a single sample in a study of control samples from healthy donors and cancer patients. Sequenced by immunoSEQ multiplex PCR; TCRdb stores in-frame clones only, minus some. The sample carries more than 65,000 clones, more than 80% recorded once. Sequencing was carried out using blood. These receptors were obtained from a man in his 60s in good health.

This chain links TRBV19 with TRBJ1-5, with D uncertain. Germline CDR1 reads LNHDA; CDR2 reads SQIVND (reference sequence). The germline V and J ends were trimmed by 5 bases and 4 bases, with 15 bases remaining between them. This CDR3 region has 15 residues. DNA of the CDR3: TGTGCCAGTAGTTCCGGATCCGGCGGAAATCAGCCCCAGCATTTT. Protein product: CASSSGSGGNQPQHF.

This clone was recorded once. The gene calls are TRBV28 and TRBJ2-5, with TRBD1 matching over 7 bases. The length of the CDR3 is 15 residues. Germline loops: CDR1 MDHEN, CDR2 SYDVKM. V lost 1 base, J lost 4 bases, and 6 bases stayed unmatched. The CDR3, as DNA: TGTGCCAGCAGTTTATCGTTTAGGGGGCGAGAGACCCAGTACTTC. It is translated as CASSLSFRGRETQYF.

This chain links TRBV7-9 with TRBJ2-1, with D possibly TRBD2 on 6 matching bases. Trimming stripped 0 bases from V and 7 bases from J, with 13 bases between. CDR1 and CDR2 (germline): SEHNR, FQNEAQ (reference sequence). The CDR3 spans 15 residues. Here the CDR3 reads CASSLAREYGNEQFF. The CDR3 nucleotides are TGTGCCAGCAGCTTAGCCCGGGAGTACGGTAATGAGCAGTTCTTC.

The chain has TRBV6-5 and TRBJ2-5; 8 positions match TRBD1. The CDR3 consists of 14 residues. V trimming: 5 bases; J trimming: 2 bases; junction bases outside the gene matches: 4. Germline-derived CDR1 and CDR2 are MNHEY and SVGAGI. The CDR3 spells CASSMGQAQETQYF. The CDR3 DNA follows: TGTGCCAGCAGTATGGGACAGGCGCAAGAGACCCAGTACTTC.

This sequence joins TRBV30 and TRBJ1-4; D is ambiguous. The CDR3 length is 13 residues. Germline CDR1 is GTSNPN and CDR2 is SVGIG (reference sequence). Trimming took 0 bases from V and 7 from J, leaving 9 bases between them. CDR3 sequence (DNA): TGTGCCTGGAGTGTAGGACTCGGTGAAAAACTGTTTTTT. Translating gives CAWSVGLGEKLFF.

V gene TRBV19 combines with J gene TRBJ1-3; D remains unclear. The CDR3 is made up of 14 amino acids. Trimming pared 5 bases from V and 3 bases from J, leaving 11 bases between. Per the germline V gene, CDR1 is LNHDA and CDR2 is SQIVND (reference sequence). The CDR3 nucleotides read TGTGCCAGTAGTCAAAGGGTGAATGGAAACACCATATATTTT. Translation: CASSQRVNGNTIYF.

The chain has TRBV3-1 (or the pseudogene TRBV3-2) and TRBJ2-5, with TRBD2 matching over 13 bases. J lost 3 bases, V lost 4 bases, and 5 bases had no gene match. This CDR3 contains 16 residues. Germline assignment: CDR1 LGHDT and CDR2 YNNKEL (reference sequence). The CDR3 loop reads CASSPSGLAGKETQYF. The CDR3, as DNA: TGTGCCAGCAGCCCCTCGGGACTAGCGGGAAAAGAGACCCAGTACTTC.